What follows is one T cell receptor beta chain and its context. What it recognizes is unknown. Generated by immunoSEQ multiplex PCR, the TCRdb table keeps only in-frame clones and is missing some. This table has roughly 700,000 clones, roughly nine tenths appearing once. The data are from a study of Ad26.COV2.S vaccination and SARS-CoV-2 variants. Germline V CDR1 and CDR2: LGHDT, YNNKEL (reference sequence). The CDR3 consists of 15 residues. V shed 2 bases and J 0 bases; nucleotides not matched to a gene: 1. Documented treatment: over 15 received Ad26.COV2.S at low or high dose, single or two shots; 5 received placebo; per-sample allocation not given. Collection of the samples took place on day 63 after the first injection of vaccine or placebo. An Ad26 vector that expressed Wuhan-strain SARS-CoV-2 spike constituted the vaccine. Overall study findings and caveats: Vaccine recipients had higher spike-specific TCR breadth than placebo recipients.

Source: peripheral blood, taken in a trial of Ad26.COV2.S vaccine versus placebo. The chain carries TRBV3-1 (or the pseudogene TRBV3-2) and TRBJ2-7; 10 nucleotides agree with TRBD2. This sequence was found in a person aged 18-60 years who received the Ad26.COV2.S COVID-19 vaccine or a placebo. The CDR3, as DNA: TGTGCCAGCAGCCAAACTAGCGGGAACTCCTACGAGCAGTACTTC. Protein sequence: CASSQTSGNSYEQYF.